This record covers a single T cell receptor (beta chain). This sample was included in a study of blood T cell repertoires in COVID-19. Seattle cases were enrolled at active infection and followed longitudinally. In the source study's methods: By means of reference gene primer amplification, nucleated cell counts were estimated. Produced via immunoSEQ multiplex PCR; TCRdb's table is partial and in-frame only. V, J and clone size reflect that table, while D and trimming were determined from the DNA. This sample yields about 170,000 clones, of which roughly four fifths are seen a single time; roughly 2.7% belongs to the top ten. Trimming cost V 5 bases and J 7 bases; bases outside gene matches: 9. The CDR3 is made up of 15 amino acids. The V gene's germline CDR1 is LNHDA and CDR2 SQIVND (reference sequence).

This clonotype was sampled from a woman older than 75 with COVID-19, enrolled during active disease. The rearrangement uses TRBV19 and TRBJ1-5; the match to TRBD1 covers 9 bases. Sequencing was performed on peripheral blood. CDR3 in amino acids: CASSRGQGLQQPQHF. CDR3 nucleotides: TGTGCCAGTAGTCGGGGACAGGGATTGCAACAGCCCCAGCATTTT.